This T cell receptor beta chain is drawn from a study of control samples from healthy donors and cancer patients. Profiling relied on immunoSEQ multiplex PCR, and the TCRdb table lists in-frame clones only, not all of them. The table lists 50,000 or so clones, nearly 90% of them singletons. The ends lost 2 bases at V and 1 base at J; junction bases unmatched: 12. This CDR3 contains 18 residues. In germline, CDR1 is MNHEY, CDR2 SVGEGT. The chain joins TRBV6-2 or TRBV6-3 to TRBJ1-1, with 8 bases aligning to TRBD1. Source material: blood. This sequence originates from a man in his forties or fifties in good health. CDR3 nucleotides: TGTGCCAGCAGTTACCCCATCCCTGGACAGGGAGCGAACACTGAAGCTTTCTTT. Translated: CASSYPIPGQGANTEAFF.